These 28 T cell receptor beta chains were all obtained from the same sample, sequenced in a study of PD-L1 blockade in urothelial cancer. Profiled with immunoSEQ multiplex PCR; TCRdb holds only in-frame clones, not every one. The data show around 41,000 clones, 83% seen once. Time point in this sample: peripheral blood 6 weeks after treatment start. Here the sequenced sample was PBMCs, taken around atezolizumab (anti-PD-L1) treatment. The receptors derive from a man aged 55 to 70 with urothelial cancer.

The chain has TRBV6-1 and TRBJ2-3, with no clear D. Deletions cut 3 bases from V and 2 bases from J, with 12 bases between. The germline V gene has CDR1 MNHNS and CDR2 SASEGT. CDR3 length: 15 amino acids. CDR3 DNA: TGTGCCAGCAGTGACCGGCGGCCCTACACAGATACGCAGTATTTT. This codes for CASSDRRPYTDTQYF.

The chain is built from TRBV5-1 and TRBJ2-3; D possibly corresponds to TRBD2 (5 bases). Germline lookup yields CDR1 SGHRS and CDR2 YFSETQ. The CDR3 is 15 amino acids. Trimming took off 0 bases at V and 0 bases at J, with 8 bases between the two ends. The chain's CDR3 is CASSLGRTSTDTQYF. CDR3 DNA: TGCGCCAGCAGCTTGGGGCGGACTAGCACAGATACGCAGTATTTT.

The table lists this clone with a few counts. The chain recombines TRBV28 with TRBJ2-7; 8 nucleotides line up with TRBD1. From germline, CDR1 is MDHEN and CDR2 SYDVKM. The CDR3 totals 13 residues. V shed 4 bases, J shed 11 bases, and the junction held 10 bases outside the gene matches. CDR3 sequence: CASSSGQEPREYF. In nucleotides, the CDR3 is TGTGCCAGCAGTTCGGGACAGGAACCCCGGGAGTACTTC.

This chain links TRBV4-2 with TRBJ2-3, with D possibly TRBD2 on 6 matching bases. CDR1 is LGHNA and CDR2 is YNFKEQ in the germline V gene. V dropped 0 bases and J dropped 3 bases, with 13 bases sitting between them. The CDR3 covers 16 residues. CDR3 bases: TGTGCCAGCAGCCAAGAGAGGAGACTAGTAACAGATACGCAGTATTTT. Encoded protein: CASSQERRLVTDTQYF.

The chain couples TRBV5-1 to TRBJ2-1; the match to TRBD2 covers 7 bases. Germline loops: CDR1 SGHRS, CDR2 YFSETQ. The CDR3 contains 14 residues. The V and J ends lost 3 bases and 9 bases, in that order; junction bases with no gene match: 9. CDR3 DNA sequence: TGCGCCAGCAGCTGGGGGGGTGCCGGGCGTGAGCAGTTCTTC. Protein sequence: CASSWGGAGREQFF.

This chain links TRBV7-2 with TRBJ1-5, with D unclear. Germline V gene sequence: CDR1 SGHTA, CDR2 FQGNSA. This CDR3 comprises 14 residues. V was cut by 1 base and J by 6 bases, with 10 bases left in between. CDR3 protein: CASSLGRSGQPQHF. The CDR3 coding sequence is TGTGCCAGCAGCTTAGGTCGTAGTGGTCAGCCCCAGCATTTT. Full variable domain (remainder filled in from reference TRBV7-2 and TRBJ1-5): GAGVSQSPSNKVTEKGKDVELRCDPISGHTALYWYRQSLGQGLEFLIYFQGNSAPDKSGLPSDRFSAERTGGSVSTLTIQRTQQEDSAVYLCASSLGRSGQPQHFGDGTRLSIL.

This rearrangement joins TRBV19 to TRBJ1-1; 8 nucleotides line up with TRBD1. The germline gives CDR1 LNHDA, CDR2 SQIVND (reference sequence). The CDR3 sequence is 14 residues long. The V segment lost 8 bases and the J segment 5 bases; nucleotides outside the gene matches: 10. The CDR3 protein is CASYEDRARTEAFF. CDR3 DNA: TGTGCCAGTTATGAGGACAGGGCACGAACTGAAGCTTTCTTT.

The rearrangement links TRBV5-1 to TRBJ1-3; 8 bases are shared with TRBD1. This CDR3 is 15 amino acids long. The J segment lost 3 bases and the V segment lost 7 bases, leaving 9 bases of the junction unmatched. The germline V gene has CDR1 SGHRS and CDR2 YFSETQ. The CDR3 spells CASSPGGWDGNTIYF. Here the CDR3 DNA reads TGCGCCAGCTCGCCAGGGGGCTGGGATGGAAACACCATATATTTT.

A few counts support this clone. This chain connects TRBV5-1 to TRBJ1-2; 8 bases agree with TRBD1. Germline V lookup: CDR1 SGHRS, CDR2 YFSETQ. The CDR3 runs to 15 residues. V lost 7 bases, J lost 4 bases, and 12 bases stayed unmatched. Here the CDR3 DNA reads TGCGCCAGCGACCCAGGACAGGGAAGGACCTATGGCTACACCTTC. Residues: CASDPGQGRTYGYTF.

J is TRBJ1-5 and V is TRBV28; D not certain. The CDR3 totals 13 residues. V gave up 8 bases and J gave up 4 bases, with 12 bases separating them. Germline lookup yields CDR1 MDHEN and CDR2 SYDVKM. In DNA, the CDR3 is TGTGCCAGCGTAACAGATCTTAATCAGCCCCAGCATTTT. The encoded protein is CASVTDLNQPQHF.

The chain uses TRBV5-4 and TRBJ1-4; D might be TRBD1 (5 bases). This CDR3 comprises 14 residues. V dropped 2 bases and J dropped 7 bases, with 12 bases sitting between them. The germline gives CDR1 SGHNT, CDR2 YYREEE (reference sequence). CDR3 in amino acids: CASSFDQGGEKLFF. The CDR3 DNA sequence: TGTGCCAGCAGCTTCGACCAGGGCGGTGAAAAACTGTTTTTT.

The chain has TRBV19 and TRBJ2-3, with D possibly being TRBD2 (6 bases). Germline CDR1 reads LNHDA; CDR2 reads SQIVND (reference sequence). V lost 3 bases and J 2 bases, leaving 12 bases between the germline ends. This CDR3 is 15 amino acids long. The CDR3 loop reads CASSIVGGDTDTQYF. The CDR3 DNA reads as TGTGCCAGTAGTATTGTCGGGGGTGACACAGATACGCAGTATTTT.

The chain has TRBV11-2 and TRBJ1-1, with 10 bases aligning to TRBD1. With 4 bases clipped from V and 0 bases from J, the junction kept 8 bases outside the gene matches. The CDR3 totals 17 residues. Germline CDR1 is SGHAT and CDR2 is FQNNGV. In nucleotides, the CDR3 is TGTGCCAGCAGCTCGTACCCGGGACAGGGGATGAACACTGAAGCTTTCTTT. It translates to CASSSYPGQGMNTEAFF.

The chain couples TRBV7-6 to TRBJ2-1; 11 bases fit TRBD1. V lost 5 bases and J lost 6; bases outside the gene matches: 9. CDR1 and CDR2 (germline): SGHVS, FNYEAQ. There are 16 residues in the CDR3. The CDR3 region is CASSPMTGTGGNEQFF. As DNA, the CDR3 is TGTGCCAGCAGCCCTATGACCGGGACAGGGGGCAATGAGCAGTTCTTC. The full variable domain, its missing parts supplied by reference TRBV7-6 and TRBJ2-1, is GAGVSQSPRYKVTKRGQDVALRCDPISGHVSLYWYRQALGQGPEFLTYFNYEAQQDKSGLPNDRFSAERPEGSISTLTIQRTEQRDSAMYRCASSPMTGTGGNEQFFGPGTRLTVL.

The chain combines TRBV5-1 with TRBJ2-1; D is possibly TRBD1 (5 bases). Germline CDR1 SGHRS, CDR2 YFSETQ. Trimming cost V 0 bases and J 6 bases, with 16 bases left between them. This CDR3 is built from 16 residues. The CDR3 bases are TGCGCCAGCAGCTTGGAAGGTTACAGGCCAAGCAATGAGCAGTTCTTC. Protein: CASSLEGYRPSNEQFF. The variable domain in full, completed from reference TRBV5-1 and TRBJ2-1, reads KAGVTQTPRYLIKTRGQQVTLSCSPISGHRSVSWYQQTPGQGLQFLFEYFSETQRNKGNFPGRFSGRQFSNSRSEMNVSTLELGDSALYLCASSLEGYRPSNEQFFGPGTRLTVL.

The chain joins TRBV30 to TRBJ1-4, with D possibly TRBD1 on 5 matching bases. Germline values: CDR1 GTSNPN, CDR2 SVGIG (reference sequence). V shed 7 bases and J shed 4 bases, with 16 bases lying between them. This CDR3 comprises 14 residues. The CDR3 spells CASGWDFINEKLFF. The CDR3 DNA reads TGTGCCTCAGGATGGGACTTTATTAATGAAAAACTGTTTTTT.

This chain connects TRBV5-1 to TRBJ2-3; 9 bases are a match to TRBD2. V trimming: 4 bases; J trimming: 6 bases; junction bases outside the gene matches: 6. The CDR3 covers 14 residues. Looked up from germline, CDR1 is SGHRS and CDR2 is YFSETQ. The CDR3 region is CASSPGTSWDTQYF. In DNA form, the CDR3 reads TGCGCCAGCAGCCCCGGGACTAGCTGGGATACGCAGTATTTT. The variable domain in full, with the rest retrieved from reference TRBV5-1 and TRBJ2-3, is KAGVTQTPRYLIKTRGQQVTLSCSPISGHRSVSWYQQTPGQGLQFLFEYFSETQRNKGNFPGRFSGRQFSNSRSEMNVSTLELGDSALYLCASSPGTSWDTQYFGPGTRLTVL.

The chain recombines TRBV30 with TRBJ2-7, with 14 positions matching TRBD2. Germline CDR1 is GTSNPN and CDR2 is SVGIG (reference sequence). V lost 3 bases, J lost 6 bases, and 4 bases stayed unmatched. The CDR3 contains 14 residues. The CDR3 loop reads CAWSEGLAGAEQYF. CDR3 coding DNA: TGTGCCTGGAGCGAGGGACTAGCGGGGGCCGAGCAGTACTTC.

The chain employs TRBV19 and TRBJ1-1, with D possibly TRBD1 on 6 matching bases. The CDR3 length is 14 residues. V lost 3 bases and J 1 base, leaving 9 bases between the germline ends. Per the germline V gene, CDR1 is LNHDA and CDR2 is SQIVND (reference sequence). CDR3 coding DNA: TGTGCCAGTAGTATCCAGGGGAAGAACACTGAAGCTTTCTTT. Translated, it gives CASSIQGKNTEAFF.

The V call is TRBV14, the J call TRBJ1-6; D gene uncertain. CDR1 SGHDN and CDR2 FVKESK come from the germline V gene. CDR3 length: 13 amino acids. Trimming pared 4 bases from V and 10 bases from J, leaving 11 bases between. Written as DNA, the CDR3 is TGTGCCAGCAGCCCGCAGATGGGCTCACCCCTCCACTTT. It yields the protein CASSPQMGSPLHF.

The chain combines TRBV7-2 with TRBJ1-2; D unclear. Trimming stripped 5 bases from V and 7 bases from J, with 11 bases between. The CDR3 runs 12 residues. Germline CDR1 is SGHTA and CDR2 is FQGNSA. CDR3 protein: CASSQPEGGYTF. The CDR3, as DNA: TGTGCCAGCAGCCAGCCGGAGGGTGGCTACACCTTC.

The V and J genes are TRBV19 and TRBJ1-2; no clear D gene. Per germline, CDR1 LNHDA and CDR2 SQIVND (reference sequence). There are 12 residues in the CDR3. V was cut by 5 bases and J by 4 bases, with 8 bases left in between. CDR3 sequence reads: CASSGRGYGYTF. The CDR3 nucleotides are TGTGCCAGTAGTGGACGGGGCTATGGCTACACCTTC. The complete variable domain, with remaining parts taken from reference TRBV19 and TRBJ1-2, reads DGGITQSPKYLFRKEGQNVTLSCEQNLNHDAMYWYRQDPGQGLRLIYYSQIVNDFQKGDIAEGYSVSREKKESFPLTVTSAQKNPTAFYLCASSGRGYGYTFGSGTRLTVV.

The J gene is TRBJ2-7, the V gene TRBV6-6; 9 bases map to TRBD1. This CDR3 spans 16 amino acids. The ends lost 6 bases at V and 5 bases at J; junction bases unmatched: 14. Germline V gene lookup returns CDR1 MNHNY and CDR2 SVGAGI (reference sequence). CDR3 DNA: TGTGCCAGCAGCCGGACCCCGGGACAGGGTTTCCACGAGCAGTACTTC. Amino acid sequence: CASSRTPGQGFHEQYF.

The rearrangement links TRBV2 to TRBJ2-1; no clear D gene. This CDR3 spans 13 amino acids. The ends were cut back, 5 bases at V and 5 bases at J, with 10 bases in the middle. Germline CDR1 and CDR2: SNHLY and FYNNEI. CDR3 DNA: TGTGCCAGCAGTTGGGCAGGAAACAATGAGCAGTTCTTC. This translates into CASSWAGNNEQFF.

This sequence joins TRBV19 and TRBJ1-2; 7 bases line up with TRBD1. J was trimmed by 0 bases and V by 3 bases; bases with no gene match: 7. The CDR3 consists of 16 residues. Germline loops: CDR1 LNHDA, CDR2 SQIVND (reference sequence). The CDR3 region is CASSIGGQNANYGYTF. DNA for the CDR3: TGTGCCAGTAGTATCGGGGGACAGAATGCTAACTATGGCTACACCTTC.

The chain has TRBV5-6 and TRBJ2-5; D is possibly TRBD2 (5 bases). Germline CDR1 reads SGHDT; CDR2 reads YYEEEE. The CDR3 contains 13 residues. Trimming stripped 1 base from V and 2 bases from J, with 6 bases between. The CDR3 reads CASSLWEQETQYF. The CDR3 nucleotides read TGTGCCAGCAGCTTGTGGGAGCAAGAGACCCAGTACTTC. Together with reference TRBV5-6 and TRBJ2-5, the CDR3 gives the full variable domain: DAGVTQSPTHLIKTRGQQVTLRCSPKSGHDTVSWYQQALGQGPQFIFQYYEEEERQRGNFPDRFSGHQFPNYSSELNVNALLLGDSALYLCASSLWEQETQYFGPGTRLLVL.

The V gene is TRBV28, the J gene TRBJ1-2, with TRBD1 identical over 9 bases. The CDR3 loop spans 15 amino acids. The V gene's germline CDR1 is MDHEN and CDR2 SYDVKM. With V trimmed by 3 bases and J by 6 bases, 8 bases remained unmatched. This chain's CDR3 is CASSFPGTGRHGYTF. The DNA of the CDR3 is TGTGCCAGCAGTTTCCCGGGGACAGGGAGGCATGGCTACACCTTC.

The V call is TRBV27, the J call TRBJ2-1, with a possible D match to TRBD1 (6 bases). Germline V CDR1 and CDR2: MNHEY, SMNVEV (reference sequence). There are 15 residues in the CDR3. V lost 3 bases to trimming and J lost 4 bases, with 13 bases between them. CDR3 coding DNA: TGTGCCAGCAGTTTTCGCAGGGGTCAGTACAATGAGCAGTTCTTC. It yields the protein CASSFRRGQYNEQFF.